These 21 T cell receptor beta chains were sequenced from one sample in a study of T-cell memory formation after mild COVID-19 (dated by TCRdb to the early 2020s). Libraries were prepared through 5' RACE. Data came from an Illumina NovaSeq 6000. TCRdb reanalyzed the raw reads on its own, using fastp at Q25 for trimming and MiXCR for clone calling, and kept in-frame beta chains. Records with the same CDR3 protein are collapsed into one entry carrying the most frequent genes and DNA. The sample yields around 310,000 distinct CDR3 sequences; 15% to 20% were counted once. Together, the top ten hold 20% to 25% of the sample. The sample comprised PBMCs or a T cell subset sorted from them (not recorded which). All receptors derive from a man younger than 30 who had mild COVID-19 (a few samples of this study predate the infection). The sample titles of this study are shuffled in the database, so cell type and time point are left out; the donor was told from shared clones.

J is TRBJ1-2 and V is TRBV19; a weak D match, TRBD1 (5 bases). V gave up 9 bases and J gave up 4 bases, with 12 bases separating them. The germline gives CDR1 LNHDA, CDR2 SQIVND (reference sequence). The CDR3 runs 12 residues. CDR3 amino acids: CASRIGAYGYTF. CDR3 bases: TGTGCCAGCCGTATCGGGGCCTATGGCTACACCTTC.

The table lists this clonotype with a few counts. The chain uses TRBV10-3 and TRBJ2-3; 7 bases line up with TRBD2. Per the germline V gene, CDR1 is ENHRY and CDR2 is SYGVKD. There are 15 residues in the CDR3. V shed 2 bases and J 0 bases; nucleotides not matched to a gene: 2. The CDR3 sequence is CAISETLASTDTQYF. CDR3 DNA: TGTGCCATCAGTGAGACACTAGCGAGCACAGATACGCAGTATTTT.

This chain joins TRBV7-2 and TRBJ1-4, with D possibly matching TRBD1 (6 bases). The V gene lost 2 bases and the J gene lost 0 bases, with 7 bases spanning the gap. There are 15 residues in the CDR3. Germline loops: CDR1 SGHTA, CDR2 FQGNSA. The CDR3 DNA reads TGTGCCAGCAGCTTAAACAGGGCAACTAATGAAAAACTGTTTTTT. This translates into CASSLNRATNEKLFF.

This chain joins TRBV6-2 or TRBV6-3 and TRBJ2-3; unclear D gene. The germline V and J ends were trimmed by 7 bases and 2 bases, with 13 bases remaining between them. This CDR3 has 14 residues. Per germline, CDR1 MNHEY and CDR2 SVGEGT. The CDR3 reads CASNLLGYTDTQYF. CDR3 DNA sequence: TGTGCCAGCAACCTACTTGGGTACACAGATACGCAGTATTTT.

The J gene is TRBJ1-5, the V gene TRBV7-9; 9 positions match TRBD1. There are 17 residues in the CDR3. CDR1 and CDR2 (germline): SEHNR, FQNEAQ (reference sequence). V lost 5 bases to trimming and J lost 0 bases; unmatched junction nucleotides: 8. The CDR3 coding sequence is TGTGCCAGCAGCACATGGACAGGGGTCTATAGCAATCAGCCCCAGCATTTT. It codes for CASSTWTGVYSNQPQHF.

The J gene is TRBJ1-2, the V gene TRBV30; 9 bases line up with TRBD1. Germline CDR1 and CDR2: GTSNPN and SVGIG (reference sequence). The CDR3 spans 15 residues. V shed 0 bases, J shed 5 bases, and the junction held 7 bases outside the gene matches. The CDR3 DNA is TGTGCCTGGAGTGTCTGGGACAGGGAATATTATGGCTACACCTTC. This encodes CAWSVWDREYYGYTF.

This clonotype was recorded at least ten times. The chain is built from TRBV6-2 or TRBV6-3 and TRBJ1-1; D remains unclear. V lost 6 bases and J lost 1, with 3 bases in between. Germline CDR1 is MNHEY and CDR2 is SVGEGT. The CDR3 is 11 residues long. CDR3 region: CASRGNTEAFF. CDR3 sequence (DNA): TGTGCCAGCAGGGGGAACACTGAAGCTTTCTTT.

This clonotype was seen only a few times. V is TRBV4-2 and J is TRBJ2-7; 11 bases line up with TRBD2. V lost 3 bases to trimming and J lost 9 bases; unmatched junction nucleotides: 10. Germline CDR1 LGHNA, CDR2 YNFKEQ. This CDR3 is built from 15 residues. CDR3: CASSQLLAGERWQYF. DNA of the CDR3: TGTGCCAGCAGCCAGCTACTAGCGGGGGAGCGGTGGCAGTACTTC.

This clonotype was counted many times. The chain couples TRBV7-2 to TRBJ2-3; 10 positions agree with TRBD2. The V gene's germline CDR1 is SGHTA and CDR2 FQGNSA. The CDR3 totals 16 residues. After removal of 5 bases from V and 2 bases from J, the junction contained 7 bases not matched to a gene. The CDR3 spells CASSPLAGGLTDTQYF. In DNA form, the CDR3 reads TGTGCCAGCAGCCCGTTAGCGGGGGGCCTCACAGATACGCAGTATTTT.

The rearrangement links TRBV5-1 to TRBJ2-1, with a possible D match to TRBD2 (6 bases). This CDR3 spans 15 amino acids. Trimming pared 2 bases from V and 2 bases from J, leaving 11 bases between. Per the germline V gene, CDR1 is SGHRS and CDR2 is YFSETQ. The CDR3 sequence: CASSFGRITYNEQFF. The CDR3 nucleotides read TGCGCCAGCAGCTTCGGGAGAATCACCTACAATGAGCAGTTCTTC.

This clonotype has just a few counts. The chain joins TRBV13 to TRBJ2-5, with D perhaps matching TRBD1 or TRBD2 (5 bases each). The CDR3 has 14 residues. CDR1 and CDR2 (germline): PRHDT, FYEKMQ (reference sequence). V shed 5 bases and J shed 5 bases, with 15 bases lying between them. The CDR3 DNA reads as TGTGCCAGCAGCCTCCCGACTACAGGCGAGACCCAGTACTTC. Its protein product is CASSLPTTGETQYF.

The J gene is TRBJ1-2, the V gene TRBV20-1; 8 positions match TRBD1. The germline gives CDR1 DFQATT, CDR2 SNEGSKA (reference sequence). The CDR3 runs 13 residues. V shed 1 base, J shed 8 bases, and the junction held 6 bases outside the gene matches. This CDR3 reads CSARATGAEGYTF. The CDR3 nucleotides are TGCAGTGCTAGAGCGACAGGGGCGGAAGGCTACACCTTC.

The rearrangement links TRBV4-3 to TRBJ2-2; a weak D match, TRBD1 (5 bases). V gave up 0 bases and J gave up 4 bases, with 6 bases separating them. This CDR3 comprises 14 residues. The germline CDR1 and CDR2 sequences are LGHNA and YSLEER. In DNA, the CDR3 is TGCGCCAGCAGCCAAGATAGGGGCACCGGGGAGCTGTTTTTT. Translated, it gives CASSQDRGTGELFF.

This clonotype has a count of ten or more. The V and J genes are TRBV6-5 and TRBJ2-5; tentative D call: TRBD1 (5 bases). CDR1 is MNHEY and CDR2 is SVGAGI in the germline V gene. The CDR3 runs 15 residues. With 0 bases removed from V and 1 base from J, the gap between germline ends came to 9 bases. The CDR3 region has the DNA TGTGCCAGCAGTTACTCTCAGGGTGTCCAAGAGACCCAGTACTTC. It specifies CASSYSQGVQETQYF.

The CDR3 is CASSTTGNLYEQYF. The CDR3 DNA reads TGTGCCAGTAGTACGACAGGGAATCTCTACGAGCAGTACTTC. This chain uses TRBV19 with TRBJ2-7, with 7 bases identical to TRBD1. Germline CDR1 is LNHDA and CDR2 is SQIVND (reference sequence). CDR3 size: 14 residues. Trimming removed 4 bases from V and 3 bases from J; junction bases left unmatched: 6.

Only a few counts were recorded for this clonotype. The chain joins TRBV7-2 to TRBJ1-2; TRBD1 matches at 9 bases. J lost 4 bases, V lost 7 bases, and 10 bases had no gene match. Looked up from germline, CDR1 is SGHTA and CDR2 is FQGNSA. This CDR3 is built from 15 residues. CDR3 in DNA: TGTGCCAGCATACTGACAGGGGGAATCGGCTATGGCTACACCTTC. Translated: CASILTGGIGYGYTF.

This clonotype was seen only a few times. CDR3 sequence: CASSFNSGAYEQYF. The DNA for the CDR3 is TGCGCCAGCAGCTTCAACAGTGGAGCCTACGAGCAGTACTTC. The chain recombines TRBV5-1 with TRBJ2-7; unclear D gene. The CDR3 sequence is 14 residues long. V shed 2 bases and J shed 2 bases, with 11 bases lying between them. The V gene's germline CDR1 is SGHRS and CDR2 YFSETQ.

The chain combines TRBV6-2 or TRBV6-3 with TRBJ2-7; 7 positions agree with TRBD2. The V segment lost 6 bases and the J segment 2 bases; nucleotides outside the gene matches: 4. This CDR3 comprises 13 residues. Germline-derived CDR1 and CDR2 are MNHEY and SVGEGT. The CDR3 loop is CASSFGLAYEQYV. CDR3 sequence (DNA): TGTGCCAGCAGCTTCGGACTAGCCTACGAGCAGTACGTC.

This clonotype was seen a few times. An end of the junction does not agree with germline; a read error may underlie this. The J gene is TRBJ2-1, the V gene TRBV7-7; D perhaps matches TRBD1 (5 bases). CDR3 length: 15 amino acids. Per the germline V gene, CDR1 is SSHAT and CDR2 is FNYEAQ (reference sequence). CDR3 in amino acids: CASSLDQGSYNEQFF. CDR3 DNA sequence: TGTGCTAGCAGCTTAGATCAGGGCTCCTACAATGAGCAGTTCTTC.

The rearrangement links TRBV2 to TRBJ2-1; a possible D gene is TRBD1 (6 bases). From germline, CDR1 is SNHLY and CDR2 FYNNEI. Trimming took 5 bases from V and 1 from J, leaving 9 bases between them. The length of the CDR3 is 14 residues. This CDR3 is CASSTGTSYNEQFF. CDR3 DNA sequence: TGTGCCAGCAGTACCGGGACATCCTACAATGAGCAGTTCTTC.

The chain joins TRBV28 to TRBJ1-5, with D possibly TRBD1 on 5 matching bases. This CDR3 spans 15 amino acids. Germline CDR1 reads MDHEN; CDR2 reads SYDVKM. V lost 10 bases, J lost 5 bases, and 21 bases lay in between. CDR3 DNA: TGTGCCACCTTTCGACAGCGGGAACCATATCAGCCCCAGCATTTT. Translation: CATFRQREPYQPQHF. The entire variable domain, with the rest obtained from reference TRBV28 and TRBJ1-5, is as follows: DVKVTQSSRYLVKRTGEKVFLECVQDMDHENMFWYRQDPGLGLRLIYFSYDVKMKEKGDIPEGYSVSREKKERFSLILESASTNQTSMYLCATFRQREPYQPQHFGDGTRLSIL.